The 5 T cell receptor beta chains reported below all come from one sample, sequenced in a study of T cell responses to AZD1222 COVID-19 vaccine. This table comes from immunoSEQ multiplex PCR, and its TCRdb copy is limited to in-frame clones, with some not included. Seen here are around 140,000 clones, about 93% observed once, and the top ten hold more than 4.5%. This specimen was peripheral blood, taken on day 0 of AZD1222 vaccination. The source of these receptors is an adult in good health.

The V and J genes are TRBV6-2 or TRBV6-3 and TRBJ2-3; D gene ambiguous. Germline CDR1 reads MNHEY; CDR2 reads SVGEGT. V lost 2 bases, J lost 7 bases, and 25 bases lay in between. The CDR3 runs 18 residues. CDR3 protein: CASSYGKITENPAYTQYF. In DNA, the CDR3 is TGTGCCAGCAGTTACGGGAAGATAACGGAAAACCCAGCATATACGCAGTATTTT.

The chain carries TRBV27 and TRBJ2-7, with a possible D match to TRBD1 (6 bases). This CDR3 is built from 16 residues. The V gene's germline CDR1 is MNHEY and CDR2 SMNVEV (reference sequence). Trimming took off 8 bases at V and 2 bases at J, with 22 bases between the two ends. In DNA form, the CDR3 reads TGTGCCAGCCGATCCCCCCGGACAGAAAATACCTACGAGCAGTACTTC. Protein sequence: CASRSPRTENTYEQYF.

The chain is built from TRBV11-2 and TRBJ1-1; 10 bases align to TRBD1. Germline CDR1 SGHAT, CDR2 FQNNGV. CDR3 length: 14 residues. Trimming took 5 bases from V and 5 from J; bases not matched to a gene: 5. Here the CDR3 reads CASSPRTGGTEAFF. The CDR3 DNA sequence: TGTGCCAGCAGCCCCCGGACAGGGGGGACTGAAGCTTTCTTT. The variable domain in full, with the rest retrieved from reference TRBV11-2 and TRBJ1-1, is EAGVAQSPRYKIIEKRQSVAFWCNPISGHATLYWYQQILGQGPKLLIQFQNNGVVDDSQLPKDRFSAERLKGVDSTLKIQPAKLEDSAVYLCASSPRTGGTEAFFGQGTRLTVV.

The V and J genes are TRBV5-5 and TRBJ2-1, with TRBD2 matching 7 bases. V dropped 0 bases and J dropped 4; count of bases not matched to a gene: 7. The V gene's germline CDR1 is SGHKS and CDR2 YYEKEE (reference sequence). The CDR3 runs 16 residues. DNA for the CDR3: TGTGCCAGCAGCTTGGCCGCGGAGGGAGGGTACAATGAGCAGTTCTTC. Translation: CASSLAAEGGYNEQFF.

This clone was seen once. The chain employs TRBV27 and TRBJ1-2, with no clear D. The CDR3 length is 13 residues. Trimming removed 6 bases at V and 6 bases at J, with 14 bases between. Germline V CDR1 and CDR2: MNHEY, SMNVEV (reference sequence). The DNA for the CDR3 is TGTGCCAGCAGGACTCAGGTAGCTGATGGCTACACCTTC. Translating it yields CASRTQVADGYTF.